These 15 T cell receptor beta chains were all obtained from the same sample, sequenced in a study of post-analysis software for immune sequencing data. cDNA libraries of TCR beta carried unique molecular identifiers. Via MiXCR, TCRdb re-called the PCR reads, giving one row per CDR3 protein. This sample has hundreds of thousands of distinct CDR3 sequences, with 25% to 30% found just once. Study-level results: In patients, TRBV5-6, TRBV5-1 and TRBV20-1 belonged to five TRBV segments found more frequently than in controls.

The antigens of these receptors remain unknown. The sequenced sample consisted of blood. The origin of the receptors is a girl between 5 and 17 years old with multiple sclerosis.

CDR3 nucleotides: TGTGCCAGCAGCTCAGGACGGCCCCTCTACGAGCAGTACTTC. It translates to CASSSGRPLYEQYF. The rearrangement links TRBV5-6 to TRBJ2-7; D gene ambiguous. This CDR3 spans 14 amino acids. Per the germline V gene, CDR1 is SGHDT and CDR2 is YYEEEE. V lost 3 bases, J lost 3 bases, and 13 bases lay in between. The full variable domain, with the rest looked up from reference TRBV5-6 and TRBJ2-7, is DAGVTQSPTHLIKTRGQQVTLRCSPKSGHDTVSWYQQALGQGPQFIFQYYEEEERQRGNFPDRFSGHQFPNYSSELNVNALLLGDSALYLCASSSGRPLYEQYFGPGTRLTVT.

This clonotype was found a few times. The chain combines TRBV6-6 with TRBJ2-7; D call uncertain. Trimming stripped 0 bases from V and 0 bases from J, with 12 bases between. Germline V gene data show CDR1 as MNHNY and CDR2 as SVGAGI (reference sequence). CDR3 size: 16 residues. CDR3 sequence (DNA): TGTGCCAGCAGTTACTCTAAGCGCTTCTCCTCCTACGAGCAGTACTTC. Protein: CASSYSKRFSSYEQYF.

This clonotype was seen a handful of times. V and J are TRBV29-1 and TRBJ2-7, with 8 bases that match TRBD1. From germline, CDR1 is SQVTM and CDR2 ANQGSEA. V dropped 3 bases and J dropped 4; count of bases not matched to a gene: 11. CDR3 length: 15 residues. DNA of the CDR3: TGCAGCGTTGATATCGTCGGGCAGGGGGCATACGAGCAGTACTTC. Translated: CSVDIVGQGAYEQYF.

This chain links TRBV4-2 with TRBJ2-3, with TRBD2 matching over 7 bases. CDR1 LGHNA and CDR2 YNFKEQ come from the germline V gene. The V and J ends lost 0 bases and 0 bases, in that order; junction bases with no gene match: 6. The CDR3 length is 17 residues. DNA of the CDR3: TGTGCCAGCAGCCAAGATGGTACGGGGGGAAGCACAGATACGCAGTATTTT. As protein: CASSQDGTGGSTDTQYF.

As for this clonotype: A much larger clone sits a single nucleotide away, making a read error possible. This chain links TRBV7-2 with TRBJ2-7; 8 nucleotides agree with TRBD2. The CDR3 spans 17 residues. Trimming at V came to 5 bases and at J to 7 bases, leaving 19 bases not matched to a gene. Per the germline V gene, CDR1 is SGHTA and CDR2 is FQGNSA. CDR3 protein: CASSPTRLSGRTNEQYF. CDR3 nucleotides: TGTGCCAGCAGCCCCACGCGTTTAAGCGGGAGAACCAATGAGCAGTACTTC.

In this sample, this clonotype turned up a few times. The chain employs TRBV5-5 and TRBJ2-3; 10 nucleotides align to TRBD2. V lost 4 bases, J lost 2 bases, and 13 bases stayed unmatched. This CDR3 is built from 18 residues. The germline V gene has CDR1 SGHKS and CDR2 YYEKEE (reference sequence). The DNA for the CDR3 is TGTGCCAGCAGCCCTATAGGAGGACTAGCGGCTATCACAGATACGCAGTATTTT. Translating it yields CASSPIGGLAAITDTQYF.

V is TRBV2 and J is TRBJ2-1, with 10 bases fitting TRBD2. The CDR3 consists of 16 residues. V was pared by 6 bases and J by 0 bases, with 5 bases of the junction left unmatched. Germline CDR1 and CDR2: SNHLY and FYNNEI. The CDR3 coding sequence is TGTGCCAGCAGGGACCCTAGCGGGAGCTCCTACAATGAGCAGTTCTTC. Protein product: CASRDPSGSSYNEQFF.

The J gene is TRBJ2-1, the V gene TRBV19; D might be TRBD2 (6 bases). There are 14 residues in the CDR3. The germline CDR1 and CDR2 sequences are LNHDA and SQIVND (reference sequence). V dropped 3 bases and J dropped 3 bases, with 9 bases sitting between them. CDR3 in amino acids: CASSMRERYNEQFF. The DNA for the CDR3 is TGTGCCAGTAGTATGCGGGAACGCTACAATGAGCAGTTCTTC.

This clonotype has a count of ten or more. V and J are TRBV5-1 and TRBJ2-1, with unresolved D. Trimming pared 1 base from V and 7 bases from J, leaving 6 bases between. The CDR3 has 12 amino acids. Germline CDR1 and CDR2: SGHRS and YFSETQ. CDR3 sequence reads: CASSLLGNEQFF. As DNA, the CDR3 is TGCGCCAGCAGCTTGTTAGGGAATGAGCAGTTCTTC.

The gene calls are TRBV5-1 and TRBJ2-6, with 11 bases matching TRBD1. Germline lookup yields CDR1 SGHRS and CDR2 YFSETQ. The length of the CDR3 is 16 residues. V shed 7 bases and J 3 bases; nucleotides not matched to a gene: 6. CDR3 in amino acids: CASHGQGAYGANVLTF. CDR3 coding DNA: TGCGCCAGCCATGGACAGGGGGCTTATGGGGCCAACGTCCTGACTTTC. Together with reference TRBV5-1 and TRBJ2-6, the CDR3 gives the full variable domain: KAGVTQTPRYLIKTRGQQVTLSCSPISGHRSVSWYQQTPGQGLQFLFEYFSETQRNKGNFPGRFSGRQFSNSRSEMNVSTLELGDSALYLCASHGQGAYGANVLTFGAGSRLTVL.

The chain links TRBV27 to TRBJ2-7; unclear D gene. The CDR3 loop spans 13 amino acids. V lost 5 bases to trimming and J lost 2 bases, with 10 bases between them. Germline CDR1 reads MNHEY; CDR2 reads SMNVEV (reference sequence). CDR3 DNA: TGTGCCAGCAGTCTGGCGATACCCTACGAGCAGTACTTC. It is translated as CASSLAIPYEQYF.

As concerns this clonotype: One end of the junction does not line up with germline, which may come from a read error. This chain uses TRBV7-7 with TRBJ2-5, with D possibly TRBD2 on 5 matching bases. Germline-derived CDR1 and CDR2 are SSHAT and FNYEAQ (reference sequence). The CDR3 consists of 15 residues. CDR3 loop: CVSTSLGDFQETQYF. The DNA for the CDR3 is TGTGTCAGCACAAGTCTGGGAGACTTTCAAGAGACCCAGTACTTC.

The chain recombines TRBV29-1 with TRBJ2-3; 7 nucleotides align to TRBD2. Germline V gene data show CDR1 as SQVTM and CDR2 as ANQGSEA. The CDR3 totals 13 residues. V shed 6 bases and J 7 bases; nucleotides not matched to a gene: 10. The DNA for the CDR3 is TGCAGCGTGGATACCGGGGGGAGGTATACGCAGTATTTT. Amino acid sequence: CSVDTGGRYTQYF.

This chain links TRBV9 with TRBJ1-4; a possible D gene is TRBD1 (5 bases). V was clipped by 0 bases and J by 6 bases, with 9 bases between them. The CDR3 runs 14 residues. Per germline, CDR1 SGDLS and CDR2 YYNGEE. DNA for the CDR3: TGTGCCAGCAGCGTAGTCCCGACAGATGAAAAACTGTTTTTT. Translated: CASSVVPTDEKLFF.

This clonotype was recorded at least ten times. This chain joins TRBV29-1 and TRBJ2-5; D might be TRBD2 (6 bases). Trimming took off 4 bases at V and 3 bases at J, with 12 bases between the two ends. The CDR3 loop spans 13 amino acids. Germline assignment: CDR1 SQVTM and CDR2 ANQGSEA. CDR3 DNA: TGCAGCGTTGCACCCGGGGGTGAAGAGACCCAGTACTTC. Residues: CSVAPGGEETQYF.